This T cell receptor beta chain is from a study of regulatory T cells in long-lasting Graves disease. Indicated time point: newly diagnosed GD, antithyroid drugs for less than 3 months. Isolated PBMC RNA provided the starting material for the TCR library. All patients originated from an endocrinology department located in Xi'an, China. Researchers made TCR beta libraries by using iRepertoire HTBI primers and running Arm-PCR on CDR3 regions. TCRdb re-analysed the multiplex PCR reads in MiXCR, keeping a single row per CDR3 protein. In the table there are more than 400,000 distinct CDR3 sequences, 16% of which are singletons. The table lists this clonotype with many counts. The V gene lost 5 bases and the J gene lost 5 bases, with 21 bases spanning the gap. CDR3 length: 16 amino acids. From germline, CDR1 is MDHEN and CDR2 SYDVKM. The same sample was also used in a study of T cells in Graves' hyperthyroidism and ophthalmopathy. That source reports: RT-PCR in the first round (using the HTBI primer set) targeted the TCR CDR3. Ophthalmopathy, as predicted by the model, came a median about seven months after the prediction.

The receptor was isolated from a woman aged 30 to 39 with Graves disease. The gene calls are TRBV28 and TRBJ2-5; TRBD2 might be the D (5 bases). The specimen comprised peripheral blood mononuclear cells (PBMCs), sampled at new diagnosis, from a patient treated with antithyroid drugs. CDR3 coding DNA: TGTGCCAGCAGTGGACGCAAGCGGCCGGCGGAGGAGACCCAGTACTTC. Translating gives CASSGRKRPAEETQYF. Based on the CDR3 plus reference TRBV28 and TRBJ2-5, the full variable domain is DVKVTQSSRYLVKRTGEKVFLECVQDMDHENMFWYRQDPGLGLRLIYFSYDVKMKEKGDIPEGYSVSREKKERFSLILESASTNQTSMYLCASSGRKRPAEETQYFGPGTRLLVL.